What follows are 27 T cell receptor beta chains derived from one specimen sequenced in a study of cytotoxic CD8 clonotypes in ibrutinib-treated CLL. Profiled with immunoSEQ multiplex PCR; TCRdb holds only in-frame clones, not every one. Found here are 20,000 to 25,000 clones, about 70% of them singletons; the top ten hold 28%. The sequencing used PBMCs, collected after 24 months of ibrutinib treatment. The origin of the receptors is a human donor with chronic lymphocytic leukemia.

This clone was seen more than once but under ten times. The gene calls are TRBV27 and TRBJ2-2; D perhaps matches TRBD1 (6 bases). Trimming took off 6 bases at V and 1 base at J, with 9 bases between the two ends. The germline V gene has CDR1 MNHEY and CDR2 SMNVEV (reference sequence). This CDR3 is built from 14 residues. CDR3 in amino acids: CASRRGQNTGELFF. The CDR3 bases are TGTGCCAGCAGGAGGGGACAGAACACCGGGGAGCTGTTTTTT.

The rearrangement joins TRBV5-5 to TRBJ2-5, with unresolved D. CDR1 and CDR2 from the germline V gene are SGHKS and YYEKEE (reference sequence). Trimming cost V 0 bases and J 5 bases, with 8 bases left between them. CDR3 length equals 13 residues. CDR3 sequence: CASSLAVRETQYF. The CDR3 bases are TGTGCCAGCAGCTTGGCCGTGCGTGAGACCCAGTACTTC.

This clone appeared once. The junction shows a germline mismatch at one end, possibly a read error. The chain carries TRBV29-1 and TRBJ1-1, with D possibly matching TRBD1 (5 bases). The germline CDR1 and CDR2 sequences are SQVTM and ANQGSEA. This CDR3 region has 12 residues. The CDR3 DNA reads as TGCAGCTTCCGTTCAGGGAACACTGAAGCTTCCTTT. Protein: CSFRSGNTEASF. Full variable domain (outside the CDR3, taken from reference TRBV29-1 and TRBJ1-1): SAVISQKPSRDICQRGTSLTIQCQVDSQVTMMFWYRQQPGQSLTLIATANQGSEATYESGFVIDKFPISRPNLTFSTLTVSNMSPEDSSIYLCSFRSGNTEASFGQGTRLTVV.

The CDR3 reads CASSLGWTGRGYTF. DNA of the CDR3: TGTGCCAGCAGCTTGGGGTGGACAGGAAGGGGCTACACCTTC. This chain connects TRBV5-4 to TRBJ1-2; 7 nucleotides agree with TRBD1. J was trimmed by 8 bases and V by 0 bases; bases with no gene match: 7. The CDR3 is 14 amino acids. CDR1 SGHNT and CDR2 YYREEE come from the germline V gene (reference sequence).

The chain employs TRBV10-1 and TRBJ2-1; 10 bases line up with TRBD2. The CDR3 sequence is 16 residues long. The germline CDR1 and CDR2 sequences are WNHNN and SYGVQD (reference sequence). V shed 4 bases and J 4 bases; nucleotides not matched to a gene: 7. The DNA of the CDR3 is TGCGCCAGCAGTGGTCCTGGACTAGCGGTTTACAATGAGCAGTTCTTC. This sequence encodes CASSGPGLAVYNEQFF.

V is TRBV5-1 and J is TRBJ2-7; 7 bases are a match to TRBD2. The CDR3 extends over 14 amino acids. Germline V gene data show CDR1 as SGHRS and CDR2 as YFSETQ. The J segment lost 4 bases and the V segment lost 3 bases, leaving 7 bases of the junction unmatched. CDR3 DNA sequence: TGCGCCAGCAGCTCCCAAGGTAGCGGGTACGAGCAGTACTTC. This translates into CASSSQGSGYEQYF.

The chain couples TRBV7-8 to TRBJ1-2; TRBD1 is a possible D gene (5 bases). CDR1 and CDR2 (germline): SGHVS, FQNEAQ. The CDR3 extends over 14 amino acids. V was clipped by 8 bases and J by 2 bases, with 15 bases between them. CDR3 sequence: CASGKMGGNYGYTF. The CDR3 bases are TGTGCCAGCGGAAAAATGGGGGGAAACTATGGCTACACCTTC.

This clone was observed a handful of times. V usage is TRBV5-1 and J usage is TRBJ2-7, with D perhaps being TRBD1 or TRBD2 (5 bases each). In germline, CDR1 is SGHRS, CDR2 YFSETQ. CDR3 size: 14 residues. Deletions cut 4 bases from V and 2 bases from J, with 13 bases between. The CDR3 loop reads CASSRDGETYEQYF. In DNA form, the CDR3 reads TGCGCCAGCAGCCGGGACGGGGAGACCTACGAGCAGTACTTC.

The chain couples TRBV15 to TRBJ1-6; D call uncertain. CDR3 size: 14 residues. CDR1 is LNHNV, CDR2 YYDKDF, per germline (reference sequence). Trimming pared 5 bases from V and 5 bases from J, leaving 10 bases between. For the CDR3, the DNA is TGTGCCACCAGCCCGCTTAAGGATAATTCACCCCTCCACTTT. It is translated as CATSPLKDNSPLHF.

The V call is TRBV12-5, the J call TRBJ1-1, with a weak D call TRBD1 (5 bases). V was clipped by 6 bases and J by 1 base, with 12 bases between them. CDR1 and CDR2 (germline): LGHNT, FRNRAP. This CDR3 comprises 14 residues. The CDR3 sequence: CASGRQRENTEAFF. The CDR3 region has the DNA TGTGCTAGTGGGCGACAGAGAGAGAACACTGAAGCTTTCTTT. Drawing the rest from reference TRBV12-5 and TRBJ1-1, the complete variable domain is DARVTQTPRHKVTEMGQEVTMRCQPILGHNTVFWYRQTMMQGLELLAYFRNRAPLDDSGMPKDRFSAEMPDATLATLKIQPSEPRDSAVYFCASGRQRENTEAFFGQGTRLTVV.

V usage is TRBV9 and J usage is TRBJ1-2; 10 positions agree with TRBD1. Germline V gives CDR1 SGDLS, CDR2 YYNGEE. V trimming: 3 bases; J trimming: 4 bases; junction bases outside the gene matches: 3. CDR3 length equals 14 residues. The CDR3 region has the DNA TGTGCCAGCAGCGAGGGACAGGGGTCCTATGGCTACACCTTC. Translating gives CASSEGQGSYGYTF. The variable domain in full, with the rest retrieved from reference TRBV9 and TRBJ1-2, is DSGVTQTPKHLITATGQRVTLRCSPRSGDLSVYWYQQSLDQGLQFLIQYYNGEERAKGNILERFSAQQFPDLHSELNLSSLELGDSALYFCASSEGQGSYGYTFGSGTRLTVV.

The table lists this clone with a few counts. The V and J genes are TRBV4-1 and TRBJ2-3; 10 nucleotides align to TRBD2. V dropped 0 bases and J dropped 4; count of bases not matched to a gene: 4. The CDR3 totals 16 residues. Per the germline V gene, CDR1 is MGHRA and CDR2 is YSYEKL. CDR3 coding DNA: TGCGCCAGCAGCCAAGAATGGCTAGCGGGGGCAGATACGCAGTATTTT. Translated: CASSQEWLAGADTQYF.

This CDR3 is CAWRRQGWYEQYF. In DNA form, the CDR3 reads TGTGCCTGGAGGCGACAGGGGTGGTACGAGCAGTACTTC. V gene TRBV30 combines with J gene TRBJ2-7, with 8 bases matching TRBD1. Germline assignment: CDR1 GTSNPN and CDR2 SVGIG (reference sequence). This CDR3 comprises 13 residues. J gave up 4 bases and V 3 bases, and 5 bases lay outside the gene matches.

This clone was counted only a few times. This chain connects TRBV10-3 to TRBJ1-6; D is perhaps TRBD1 (5 bases). V lost 6 bases, J lost 7 bases, and 19 bases lay in between. Germline lookup yields CDR1 ENHRY and CDR2 SYGVKD. The CDR3 contains 16 residues. The chain's CDR3 is CAISSSTAGRNSPLHF. In DNA form, the CDR3 reads TGTGCCATCAGCTCCTCCACTGCAGGGAGGAATTCACCCCTCCACTTT.

The chain combines TRBV5-1 with TRBJ2-1, with D maybe TRBD2 (5 bases). The germline V gene has CDR1 SGHRS and CDR2 YFSETQ. With 6 bases removed from V and 0 bases from J, the gap between germline ends came to 13 bases. This CDR3 spans 15 amino acids. The CDR3 DNA is TGCGCCAGCACCCGGGGTGGAAGCTCCTACAATGAGCAGTTCTTC. Amino acid sequence: CASTRGGSSYNEQFF.

This clone was recorded once. The CDR3 DNA reads as TGCGCCAGCACGGACAGGAGAGCCACCATATATTTT. Translated: CASTDRRATIYF. This chain uses TRBV10-2 with TRBJ1-3; 7 positions match TRBD1. V shed 7 bases and J 9 bases; nucleotides not matched to a gene: 6. The CDR3 is 12 residues long. Germline CDR1 WSHSY, CDR2 SAAADI.

Comment on this clone: A much larger clonotype is one base distant, so this may be a read error. The chain combines TRBV6-5 with TRBJ1-5; 7 bases map to TRBD1. Germline V gene data show CDR1 as MNHEY and CDR2 as SVGAGI. V was pared by 6 bases and J by 1 base, with 6 bases of the junction left unmatched. This CDR3 contains 15 residues. The CDR3 DNA reads as TGTGCCAGCAGCCTTGACAGGGCGAGCAATCAGCCCCAGCATTTT. This translates into CASSLDRASNQPQHF.

V gene TRBV5-1 combines with J gene TRBJ1-1, with 10 bases lining up with TRBD1. There are 15 residues in the CDR3. V lost 4 bases to trimming and J lost 4 bases; unmatched junction nucleotides: 7. From germline, CDR1 is SGHRS and CDR2 YFSETQ. The CDR3 DNA reads TGCGCCAGCAGCGCGGGACAGGGGATTCGCACTGAAGCTTTCTTT. Amino acid sequence: CASSAGQGIRTEAFF.

This clone was seen more than once but under ten times. The rearrangement joins TRBV9 to TRBJ1-1; a possible D gene is TRBD1 (5 bases). Germline CDR1 reads SGDLS; CDR2 reads YYNGEE. This CDR3 comprises 12 residues. The germline V and J ends were trimmed by 4 bases and 7 bases, with 11 bases remaining between them. The CDR3 nucleotides read TGTGCCAGCAGCCTCGGGGGAAGTGAAGCTTTCTTT. This translates into CASSLGGSEAFF.

J is TRBJ1-2 and V is TRBV29-1; 11 bases match TRBD1. The CDR3 loop spans 13 amino acids. Unmatched junction bases numbered 7, after V lost 6 bases and J lost 7 bases. Germline assignment: CDR1 SQVTM and CDR2 ANQGSEA. CDR3 sequence: CSVGTGGTGGYTF. The CDR3, as DNA: TGCAGCGTGGGGACAGGGGGGACTGGTGGCTACACCTTC.

The rearrangement uses TRBV19 and TRBJ2-2; D gene ambiguous. In germline, CDR1 is LNHDA, CDR2 SQIVND (reference sequence). The CDR3 is made up of 15 amino acids. V lost 4 bases and J lost 0, with 9 bases in between. CDR3 region: CASSNRASNTGELFF. CDR3 in DNA: TGTGCCAGTAGTAACCGGGCCTCGAACACCGGGGAGCTGTTTTTT.

The chain links TRBV5-4 to TRBJ1-2; TRBD1 agrees at 9 bases. J was trimmed by 14 bases and V by 3 bases; bases with no gene match: 5. Germline V CDR1 and CDR2: SGHNT, YYREEE (reference sequence). The CDR3 has 11 residues. The CDR3 loop is CASSWDREITF. CDR3 nucleotides: TGTGCCAGCAGCTGGGACAGGGAAATTACCTTC.

In this sample, this clone turned up once. V is TRBV18 and J is TRBJ1-2; D not resolved. This CDR3 comprises 14 residues. Between the trimmed V and J ends, which lost 2 bases and 7 bases, there was a span of 14 bases. CDR1 and CDR2 (germline): KGHSH, LQKENI. Here the CDR3 reads CASSPDRSFSGYTF. The CDR3 nucleotides are TGTGCCAGCTCACCAGACCGAAGTTTTAGTGGCTACACCTTC.

The J gene is TRBJ1-6, the V gene TRBV6-6; D perhaps matches TRBD1 (5 bases). This CDR3 is built from 14 residues. Germline CDR1 MNHNY, CDR2 SVGAGI (reference sequence). Trimming pared 6 bases from V and 5 bases from J, leaving 11 bases between. In DNA, the CDR3 is TGTGCCAGCAGCCCGGGACTGGATAATTCACCCCTCCACTTT. Residues: CASSPGLDNSPLHF.

This chain uses TRBV7-6 with TRBJ2-3; 10 bases align to TRBD2. CDR1 SGHVS and CDR2 FNYEAQ come from the germline V gene. The length of the CDR3 is 16 residues. J gave up 4 bases and V 2 bases, and 6 bases lay outside the gene matches. The DNA of the CDR3 is TGTGCCAGCAGCTTACCGGGGACTAGCGTTGCAGATACGCAGTATTTT. Translating gives CASSLPGTSVADTQYF.

This clone rates as large. The chain carries TRBV25-1 and TRBJ1-2; D may be TRBD1 (5 bases). From germline, CDR1 is MGHDK and CDR2 SYGVNS. The CDR3 consists of 16 residues. Trimming removed 2 bases at V and 0 bases at J, with 13 bases between. The CDR3 DNA sequence: TGTGCCAGCAGTGAAACGGGACGGATAGCTAACTATGGCTACACCTTC. The encoded protein is CASSETGRIANYGYTF.

The chain links TRBV10-3 to TRBJ2-7; 11 nucleotides align to TRBD1. The CDR3 covers 14 residues. CDR1 ENHRY and CDR2 SYGVKD come from the germline V gene. V dropped 6 bases and J dropped 7; count of bases not matched to a gene: 8. CDR3 in amino acids: CAIRAGQGVGEQYF. CDR3 bases: TGTGCCATCAGGGCGGGACAGGGGGTGGGAGAGCAGTACTTC.